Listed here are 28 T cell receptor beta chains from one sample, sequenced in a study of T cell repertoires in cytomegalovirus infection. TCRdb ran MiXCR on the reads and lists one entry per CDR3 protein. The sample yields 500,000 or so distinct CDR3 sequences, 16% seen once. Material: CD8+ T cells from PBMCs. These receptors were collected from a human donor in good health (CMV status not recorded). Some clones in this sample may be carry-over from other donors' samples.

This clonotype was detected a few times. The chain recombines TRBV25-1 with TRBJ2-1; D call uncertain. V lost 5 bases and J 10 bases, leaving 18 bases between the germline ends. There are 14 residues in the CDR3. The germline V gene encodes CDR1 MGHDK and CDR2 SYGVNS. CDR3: CASSQKGGGEEQFF. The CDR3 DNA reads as TGTGCCAGCAGTCAAAAGGGCGGTGGTGAGGAGCAGTTCTTC.

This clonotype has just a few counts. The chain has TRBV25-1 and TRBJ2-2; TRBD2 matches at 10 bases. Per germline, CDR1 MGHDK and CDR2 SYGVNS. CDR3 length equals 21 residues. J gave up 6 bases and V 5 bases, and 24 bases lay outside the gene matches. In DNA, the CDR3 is TGTGCCAGCAGTCCAAACATCGGGACTAGCGCATCAACCCGAGGAGCCGGGGAGCTGTTTTTT. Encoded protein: CASSPNIGTSASTRGAGELFF.

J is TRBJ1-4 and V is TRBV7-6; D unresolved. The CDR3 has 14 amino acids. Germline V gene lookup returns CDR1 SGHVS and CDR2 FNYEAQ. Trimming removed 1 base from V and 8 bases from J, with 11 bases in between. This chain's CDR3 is CASSLDFEEEKLFF. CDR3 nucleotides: TGTGCCAGCAGCTTAGACTTTGAGGAGGAAAAACTGTTTTTT.

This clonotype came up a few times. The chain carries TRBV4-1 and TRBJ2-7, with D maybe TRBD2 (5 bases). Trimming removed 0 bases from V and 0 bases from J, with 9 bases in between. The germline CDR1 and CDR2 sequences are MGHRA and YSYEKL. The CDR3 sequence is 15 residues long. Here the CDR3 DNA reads TGCGCCAGCAGCCAAGAATATGGGAGCTCCTACGAGCAGTACTTC. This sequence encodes CASSQEYGSSYEQYF.

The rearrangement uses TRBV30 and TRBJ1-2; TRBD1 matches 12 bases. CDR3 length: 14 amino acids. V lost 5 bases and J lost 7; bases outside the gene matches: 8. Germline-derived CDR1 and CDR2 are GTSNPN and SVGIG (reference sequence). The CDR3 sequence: CAWGTGTGGIGYTF. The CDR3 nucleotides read TGTGCCTGGGGGACCGGGACAGGGGGCATTGGCTACACCTTC. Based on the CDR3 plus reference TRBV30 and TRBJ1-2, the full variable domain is SQTIHQWPATLVQPVGSPLSLECTVEGTSNPNLYWYRQAAGRGLQLLFYSVGIGQISSEVPQNLSASRPQDRQFILSSKKLLLSDSGFYLCAWGTGTGGIGYTFGSGTRLTVV.

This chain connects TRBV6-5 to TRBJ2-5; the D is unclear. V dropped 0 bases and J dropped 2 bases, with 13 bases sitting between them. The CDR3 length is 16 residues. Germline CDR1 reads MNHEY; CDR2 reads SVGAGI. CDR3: CASSYSRSGPQETQYF. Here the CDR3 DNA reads TGTGCCAGCAGTTACTCGCGTTCAGGTCCTCAAGAGACCCAGTACTTC.

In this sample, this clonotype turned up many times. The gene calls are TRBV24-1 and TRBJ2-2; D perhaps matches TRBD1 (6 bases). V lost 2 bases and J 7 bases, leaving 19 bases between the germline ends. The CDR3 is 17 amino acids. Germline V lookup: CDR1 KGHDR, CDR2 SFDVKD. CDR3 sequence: CATSDSRTEVSGGELFF. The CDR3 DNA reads TGTGCCACCAGTGATTCCCGGACAGAGGTTTCGGGCGGGGAGCTGTTTTTT.

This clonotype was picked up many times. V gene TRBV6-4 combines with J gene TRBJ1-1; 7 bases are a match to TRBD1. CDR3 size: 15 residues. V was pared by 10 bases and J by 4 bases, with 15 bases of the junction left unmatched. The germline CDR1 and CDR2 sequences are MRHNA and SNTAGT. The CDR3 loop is CAILEGRGPFTEAFF. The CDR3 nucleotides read TGTGCCATCCTTGAGGGTAGGGGGCCTTTCACTGAAGCTTTCTTT.

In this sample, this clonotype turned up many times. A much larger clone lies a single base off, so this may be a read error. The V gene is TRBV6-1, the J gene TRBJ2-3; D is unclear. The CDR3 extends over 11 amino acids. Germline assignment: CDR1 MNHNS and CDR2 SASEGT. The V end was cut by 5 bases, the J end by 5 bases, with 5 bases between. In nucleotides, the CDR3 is TGTGCCAGCAGTTTCCTAGATACGCAGTATTTT. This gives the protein CASSFLDTQYF.

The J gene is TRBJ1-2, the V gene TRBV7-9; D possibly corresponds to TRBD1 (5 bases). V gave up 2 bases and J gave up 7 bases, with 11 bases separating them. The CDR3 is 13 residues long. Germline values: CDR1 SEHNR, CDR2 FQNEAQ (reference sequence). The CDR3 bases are TGTGCCAGCAGCTTATCGCCAGGGTCTGGCTACACCTTC. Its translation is CASSLSPGSGYTF.

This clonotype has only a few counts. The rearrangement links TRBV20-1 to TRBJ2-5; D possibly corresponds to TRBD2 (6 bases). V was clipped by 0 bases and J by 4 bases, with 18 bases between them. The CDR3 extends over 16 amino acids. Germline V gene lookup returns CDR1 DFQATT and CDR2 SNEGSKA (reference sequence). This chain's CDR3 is CSARDPPEGRRETQYF. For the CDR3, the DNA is TGCAGTGCTAGAGACCCCCCCGAGGGGAGGAGAGAGACCCAGTACTTC.

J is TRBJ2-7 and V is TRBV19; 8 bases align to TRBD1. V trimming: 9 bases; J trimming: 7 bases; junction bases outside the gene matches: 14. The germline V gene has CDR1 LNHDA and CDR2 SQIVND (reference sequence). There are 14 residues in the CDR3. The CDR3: CASSLTGDFGEQYF. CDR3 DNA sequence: TGTGCCAGCAGCTTGACAGGGGACTTCGGGGAGCAGTACTTC.

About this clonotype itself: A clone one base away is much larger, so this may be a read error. CDR3 sequence reads: CASSPRTIGRGAEQYF. CDR3 in DNA: TGTGCCAGCAGCCCCCGGACTATCGGGAGGGGCGCCGAGCAGTACTTC. The V and J genes are TRBV7-3 and TRBJ2-7; TRBD2 matches at 8 bases. This CDR3 region has 16 residues. The germline gives CDR1 SGHTA, CDR2 FQGTGA. The trim removed 5 bases at V and 6 bases at J, leaving 15 bases unmatched.

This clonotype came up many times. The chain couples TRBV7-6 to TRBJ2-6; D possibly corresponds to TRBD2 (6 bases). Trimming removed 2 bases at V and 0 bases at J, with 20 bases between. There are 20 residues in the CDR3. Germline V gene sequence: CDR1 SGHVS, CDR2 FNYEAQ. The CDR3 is CASSLPKTGLPSSGANVLTF. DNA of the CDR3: TGTGCCAGCAGCTTACCGAAGACGGGACTCCCGTCCTCTGGGGCCAACGTCCTGACTTTC.

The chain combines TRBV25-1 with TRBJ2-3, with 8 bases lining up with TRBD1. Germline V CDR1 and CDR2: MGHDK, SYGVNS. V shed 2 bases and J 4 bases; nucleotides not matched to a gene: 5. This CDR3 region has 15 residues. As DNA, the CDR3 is TGTGCCAGCAGTGAAGACAGGGGTTTACCAGATACGCAGTATTTT. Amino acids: CASSEDRGLPDTQYF. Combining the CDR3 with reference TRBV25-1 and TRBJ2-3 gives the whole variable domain EADIYQTPRYLVIGTGKKITLECSQTMGHDKMYWYQQDPGMELHLIHYSYGVNSTEKGDLSSESTVSRIRTEHFPLTLESARPSHTSQYLCASSEDRGLPDTQYFGPGTRLTVL.

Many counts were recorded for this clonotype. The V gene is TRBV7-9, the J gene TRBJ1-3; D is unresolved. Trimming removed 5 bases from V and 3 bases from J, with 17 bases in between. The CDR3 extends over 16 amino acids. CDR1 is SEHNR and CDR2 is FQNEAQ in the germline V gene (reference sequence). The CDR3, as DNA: TGTGCCAGCAGCCCAAGGCTTTTGGGGATTGGAAACACCATATATTTT. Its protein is CASSPRLLGIGNTIYF.

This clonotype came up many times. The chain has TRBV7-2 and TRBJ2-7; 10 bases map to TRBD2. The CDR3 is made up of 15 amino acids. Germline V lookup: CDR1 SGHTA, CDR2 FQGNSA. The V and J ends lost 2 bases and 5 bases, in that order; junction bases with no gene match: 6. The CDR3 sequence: CASSLFASGGNEQYF. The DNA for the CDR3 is TGTGCCAGCAGCTTATTCGCTAGCGGGGGCAACGAGCAGTACTTC.

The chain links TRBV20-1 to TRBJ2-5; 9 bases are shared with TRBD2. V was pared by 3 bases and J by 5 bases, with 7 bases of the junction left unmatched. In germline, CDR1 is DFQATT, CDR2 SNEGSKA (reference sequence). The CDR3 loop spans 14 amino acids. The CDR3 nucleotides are TGCAGTGCTAGGTGGCGGGGGGGCTTGGAGACCCAGTACTTC. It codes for CSARWRGGLETQYF.

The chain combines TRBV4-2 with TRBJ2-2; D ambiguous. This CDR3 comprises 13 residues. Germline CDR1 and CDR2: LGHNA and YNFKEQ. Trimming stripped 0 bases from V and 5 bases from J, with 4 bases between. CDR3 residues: CASSQEETGELFF. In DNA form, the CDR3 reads TGTGCCAGCAGCCAAGAAGAAACCGGGGAGCTGTTTTTT.

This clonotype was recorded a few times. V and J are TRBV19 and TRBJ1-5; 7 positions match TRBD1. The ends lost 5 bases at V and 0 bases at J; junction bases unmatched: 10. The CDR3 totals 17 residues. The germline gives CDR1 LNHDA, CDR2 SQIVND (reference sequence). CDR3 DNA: TGTGCCAGTAGTCCAAGGGGGCTTCGGGATAGCAATCAGCCCCAGCATTTT. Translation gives CASSPRGLRDSNQPQHF.

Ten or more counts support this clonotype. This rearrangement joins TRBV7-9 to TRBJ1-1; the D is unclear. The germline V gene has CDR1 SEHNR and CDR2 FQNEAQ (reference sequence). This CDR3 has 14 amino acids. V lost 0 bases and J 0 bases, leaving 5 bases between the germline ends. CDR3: CASSLAEMNTEAFF. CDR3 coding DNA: TGTGCCAGCAGCTTAGCAGAAATGAACACTGAAGCTTTCTTT.

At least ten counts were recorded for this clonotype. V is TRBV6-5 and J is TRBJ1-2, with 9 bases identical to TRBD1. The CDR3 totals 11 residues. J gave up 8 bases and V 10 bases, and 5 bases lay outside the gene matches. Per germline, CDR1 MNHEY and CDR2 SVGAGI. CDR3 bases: TGTGCCACCAGGACAGGGGACGGCTACACCTTC. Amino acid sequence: CATRTGDGYTF.

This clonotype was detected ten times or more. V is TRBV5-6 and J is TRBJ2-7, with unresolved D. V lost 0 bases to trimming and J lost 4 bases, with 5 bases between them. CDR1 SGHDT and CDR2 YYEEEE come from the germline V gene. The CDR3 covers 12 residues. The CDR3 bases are TGTGCCAGCAGCTTGGTTGAGTACGAGCAGTACTTC. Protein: CASSLVEYEQYF.

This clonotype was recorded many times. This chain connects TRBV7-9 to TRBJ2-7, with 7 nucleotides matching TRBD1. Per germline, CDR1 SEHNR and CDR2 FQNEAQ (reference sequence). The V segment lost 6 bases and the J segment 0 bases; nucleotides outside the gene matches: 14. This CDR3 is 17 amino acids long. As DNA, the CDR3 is TGTGCCAGCAGTCCTGTAGGGGGCAAAGGGATCTCCTACGAGCAGTACTTC. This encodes CASSPVGGKGISYEQYF.

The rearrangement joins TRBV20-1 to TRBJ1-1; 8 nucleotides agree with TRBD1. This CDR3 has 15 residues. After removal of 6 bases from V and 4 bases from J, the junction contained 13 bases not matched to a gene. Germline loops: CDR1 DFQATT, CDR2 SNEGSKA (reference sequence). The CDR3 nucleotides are TGCAGTGCCTTTAGCATACAGGGGGATGGCACTGAAGCTTTCTTT. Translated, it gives CSAFSIQGDGTEAFF.

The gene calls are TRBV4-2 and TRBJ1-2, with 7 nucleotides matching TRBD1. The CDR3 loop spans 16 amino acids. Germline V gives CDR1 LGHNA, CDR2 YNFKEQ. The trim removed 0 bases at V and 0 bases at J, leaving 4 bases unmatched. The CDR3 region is CASSQERGTANYGYTF. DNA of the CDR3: TGTGCCAGCAGCCAAGAGAGGGGGACAGCTAACTATGGCTACACCTTC.

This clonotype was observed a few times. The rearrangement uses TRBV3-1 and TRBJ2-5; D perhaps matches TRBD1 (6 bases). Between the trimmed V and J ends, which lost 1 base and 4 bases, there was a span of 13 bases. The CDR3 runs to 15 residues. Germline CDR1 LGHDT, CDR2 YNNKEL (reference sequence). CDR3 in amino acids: CASSQAGQLPETQYF. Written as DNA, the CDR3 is TGTGCCAGCAGCCAAGCAGGACAGCTCCCAGAGACCCAGTACTTC.

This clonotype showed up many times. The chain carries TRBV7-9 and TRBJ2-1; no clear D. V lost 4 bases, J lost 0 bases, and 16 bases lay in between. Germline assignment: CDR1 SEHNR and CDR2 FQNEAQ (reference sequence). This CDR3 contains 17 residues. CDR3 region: CASSSNRDPSSYNEQFF. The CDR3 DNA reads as TGTGCCAGCAGCTCGAACCGAGACCCAAGCTCCTACAATGAGCAGTTCTTC.